This is a list of T cell receptor beta chains from one sample in a study of blood T cell repertoires in COVID-19. Using immunoSEQ multiplex PCR, the repertoire was profiled, and TCRdb retains in-frame clones only, with some absent. Among around 250,000 clones listed, 70% to 85% were seen once. Specimen: PBMCs or T cells enriched from blood (not recorded which). Receptor source: a middle-aged man who had recovered from COVID-19. The CDR3 runs from the conserved cysteine through the conserved F or W. The order of the fields is V gene, CDR3 length, J gene, D gene, clone size, CDR3 DNA, CDR3 protein. The D gene is left open where the match is weak. Some rows have no size entry. The others give once, few or many, or a class for an expanded clone.

v_call: TRBV19
cdr3_length: 15
j_call: TRBJ1-5
d_call: TRBD1
clone_size: -
cdr3_nt: TGTGCCAGTACCAGGGGACAGGGGGGGAATCAGCCCCAGCATTTT
cdr3_aa: CASTRGQGGNQPQHF

v_call: TRBV7-3
cdr3_length: 12
j_call: TRBJ1-2
d_call: -
clone_size: -
cdr3_nt: TGTGCCAGCAGCTTACAGGGTGCTGGCTACACCTTC
cdr3_aa: CASSLQGAGYTF

v_call: TRBV6-2/TRBV6-3
cdr3_length: 18
j_call: TRBJ2-7
d_call: TRBD2
clone_size: few
cdr3_nt: TGTGCCAGCAGCCCTCGGACTAGCGGGTCCTGGGGGCCCTACGAGCAGTACTTC
cdr3_aa: CASSPRTSGSWGPYEQYF

v_call: TRBV24-1
cdr3_length: 15
j_call: TRBJ1-5
d_call: -
clone_size: -
cdr3_nt: TGTGCCACCAGTGATTTGGGACACCCTCTTCAGCCCCAGCATTTT
cdr3_aa: CATSDLGHPLQPQHF

v_call: TRBV9
cdr3_length: 16
j_call: TRBJ2-7
d_call: TRBD1
clone_size: -
cdr3_nt: TGTGCCAGCAGCGTCCTACCGGGACAGGGGGCGGGAGAGCAGTACTTC
cdr3_aa: CASSVLPGQGAGEQYF

v_call: TRBV28
cdr3_length: 15
j_call: TRBJ1-4
d_call: TRBD1
clone_size: -
cdr3_nt: TGTGCCAGCAGTTTGTCCGGGACAGGGATGGTAAAACTGTTTTTT
cdr3_aa: CASSLSGTGMVKLFF

v_call: TRBV7-2
cdr3_length: 15
j_call: TRBJ2-7
d_call: -
clone_size: -
cdr3_nt: TGTGCCAGCAGCGGACAGCGGGGACACTCCTACGAGCAGTACTTC
cdr3_aa: CASSGQRGHSYEQYF

v_call: TRBV28
cdr3_length: 17
j_call: TRBJ2-2
d_call: TRBD2
clone_size: -
cdr3_nt: TGTGCCAGCAGCTCTTGGGGGCTAGCGGGAGGACCCGGGGAGCTGTTTTTT
cdr3_aa: CASSSWGLAGGPGELFF

v_call: TRBV28
cdr3_length: 14
j_call: TRBJ1-1
d_call: -
clone_size: -
cdr3_nt: TGTGCCAGCAGTTCCCTCGGGTTGAACACTGAAGCTTTCTTT
cdr3_aa: CASSSLGLNTEAFF

v_call: TRBV9
cdr3_length: 17
j_call: TRBJ2-1
d_call: -
clone_size: -
cdr3_nt: TGTGCCAGCAGCGTAGGAGGAGGGCTGAGCTCCTACAATGAGCAGTTCTTC
cdr3_aa: CASSVGGGLSSYNEQFF